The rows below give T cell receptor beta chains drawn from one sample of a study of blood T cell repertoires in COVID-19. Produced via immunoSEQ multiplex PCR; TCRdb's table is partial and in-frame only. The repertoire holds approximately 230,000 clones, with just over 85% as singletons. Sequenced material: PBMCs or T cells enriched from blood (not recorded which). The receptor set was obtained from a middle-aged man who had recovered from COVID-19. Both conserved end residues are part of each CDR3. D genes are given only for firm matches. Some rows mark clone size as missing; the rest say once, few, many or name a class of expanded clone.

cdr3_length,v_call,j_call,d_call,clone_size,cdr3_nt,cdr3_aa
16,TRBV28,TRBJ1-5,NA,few,TGTGCCAGCAGTCCCTCTGGACGGGATAGCAATCAGCCCCAGCATTTT,CASSPSGRDSNQPQHF
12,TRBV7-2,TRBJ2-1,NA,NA,TGTGCCAGCAGCGTCATGAGGAATGAGCAGTTCTTC,CASSVMRNEQFF
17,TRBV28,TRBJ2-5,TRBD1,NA,TGTGCCAGCAGTTCCCCCCGGGACAGCCTAACCGGTGAGACCCAGTACTTC,CASSSPRDSLTGETQYF
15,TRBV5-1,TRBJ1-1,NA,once,TGCGCCAGCAGCTTTTGGCAGGGAGGAAACACTGAAGCTTTCTTT,CASSFWQGGNTEAFF
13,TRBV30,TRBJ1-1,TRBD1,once,TGTGCCTGGAACCAGGGGGAGAGTACTGAAGCTTTCTTT,CAWNQGESTEAFF
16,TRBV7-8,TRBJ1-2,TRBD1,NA,TGTGCCAGCAGCTTGGGACAGTCCCTAGGAGACTATGGCTACACCTTC,CASSLGQSLGDYGYTF
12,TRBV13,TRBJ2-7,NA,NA,TGTGCCAGCAGCTTCACATCCTACGAGCAGTACTTC,CASSFTSYEQYF
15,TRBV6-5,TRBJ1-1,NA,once,TGTGCCAGCAGTTACTCTTACAGGGTTTACACTGAAGCTTTCTTT,CASSYSYRVYTEAFF
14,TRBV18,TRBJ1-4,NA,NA,TGTGCCAGCTCACCAGAACAGGGCGGTGAAAAACTGTTTTTT,CASSPEQGGEKLFF
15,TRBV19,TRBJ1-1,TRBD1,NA,TGTGCCAGTAGTTTCCAGAGACAGGGCAACACTGAAGCTTTCTTT,CASSFQRQGNTEAFF
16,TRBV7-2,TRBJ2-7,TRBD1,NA,TGTGCCAGCAGCTCCTACACCGGGACAGGGGCCTACGAGCAGTACTTC,CASSSYTGTGAYEQYF
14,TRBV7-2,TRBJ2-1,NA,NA,TGTGCCAGCAGCCAAGGGACTTCTTGGAATGAGCAGTTCTTC,CASSQGTSWNEQFF
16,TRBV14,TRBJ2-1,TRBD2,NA,TGTGCCAGCAGCCAAGTGGGCCTAGCGGGAGTAGGGGAGCAGTTCTTC,CASSQVGLAGVGEQFF